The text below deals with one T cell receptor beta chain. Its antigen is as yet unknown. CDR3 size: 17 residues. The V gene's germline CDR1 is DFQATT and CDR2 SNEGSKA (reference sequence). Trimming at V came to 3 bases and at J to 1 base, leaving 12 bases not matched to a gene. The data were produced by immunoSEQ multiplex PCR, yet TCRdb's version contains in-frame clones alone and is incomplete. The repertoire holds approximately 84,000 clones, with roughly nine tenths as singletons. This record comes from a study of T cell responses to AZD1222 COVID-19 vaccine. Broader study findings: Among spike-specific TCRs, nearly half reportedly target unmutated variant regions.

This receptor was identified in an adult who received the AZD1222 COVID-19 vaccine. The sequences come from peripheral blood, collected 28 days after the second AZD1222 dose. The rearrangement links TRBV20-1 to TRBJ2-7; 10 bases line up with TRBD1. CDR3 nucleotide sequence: TGCAGTGCTAGTTTCCCAATCGGACAGGGGGTATCCTACGAGCAGTACTTC. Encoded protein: CSASFPIGQGVSYEQYF.